This TCR beta chain comes out of a study of cytomegalovirus exposure and HLA in healthy donors. The study's findings and limits: A later analysis showed TCR association rates differing by HLA locus, peaking at DRB1 and lowest at HLA-C. Later analysis suggested most CMV-associated TCR beta chains were HLA-restricted.

Note on this clone: Its cognate antigen is unknown.

Trimming cost V 5 bases and J 2 bases; bases outside gene matches: 6. The CDR3 length is 15 residues. Germline CDR1 is MGHRA and CDR2 is YSYEKL. PCR involved 60 Vbeta and 13 Jbeta primers. Assay used: immunoSEQ multiplex PCR; TCRdb lists only in-frame clones, some missing. The data contain roughly 150,000 clones, 77% of them seen just once; the ten biggest clones take up roughly 3.7%. This clonotype was obtained from a male donor in good health and CMV-seronegative. The chain links TRBV4-1 to TRBJ2-5; the match to TRBD2 covers 9 bases. Sequencing was carried out using PBMCs. CDR3 residues: CASSAGGAEQETQYF. In DNA, the CDR3 is TGCGCCAGCAGCGCGGGAGGGGCGGAACAAGAGACCCAGTACTTC.